Sequencing of this T cell receptor (beta chain) was carried out in a study of beta chain features in type 1 diabetes. On the study more broadly: There was similarity between patients and healthy donors in age, gender and cell yields.

The CDR3 loop spans 15 amino acids. Between the trimmed V and J ends, which lost 0 bases and 9 bases, there was a span of 12 bases. Per germline, CDR1 MNHEY and CDR2 SVGAGI. Since all of the isolated RNA was reverse transcribed, expressed TCRB transcripts were what got sequenced. Profiling relied on immunoSEQ multiplex PCR, and the TCRdb table lists in-frame clones only, not all of them. Of about 320,000 clones in the sample, 14% were seen once. The sequenced sample consisted of central memory CD4+ T cells from blood. This sequence was found in a man aged 25-45 years in good health. This chain uses TRBV6-5 with TRBJ1-6; unclear D gene. For the CDR3, the DNA is TGTGCCAGCAGTTACTCGTGGAAAGTTTCTTCACCCCTCCACTTT. It is translated as CASSYSWKVSSPLHF.